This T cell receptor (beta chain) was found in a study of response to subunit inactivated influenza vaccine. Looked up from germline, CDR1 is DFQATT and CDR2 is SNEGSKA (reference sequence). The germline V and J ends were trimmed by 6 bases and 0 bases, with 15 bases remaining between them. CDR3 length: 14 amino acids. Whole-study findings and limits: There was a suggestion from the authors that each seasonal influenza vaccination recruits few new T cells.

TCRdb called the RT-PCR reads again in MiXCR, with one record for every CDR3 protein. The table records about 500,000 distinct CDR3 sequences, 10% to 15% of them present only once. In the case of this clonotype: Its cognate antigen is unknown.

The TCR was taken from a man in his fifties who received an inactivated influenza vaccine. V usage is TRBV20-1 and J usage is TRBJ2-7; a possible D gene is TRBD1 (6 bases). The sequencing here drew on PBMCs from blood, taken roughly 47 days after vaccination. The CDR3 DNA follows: TGCAGTGCGTCGAGGGGGACGGACTCCTACGAGCAGTACTTC. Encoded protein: CSASRGTDSYEQYF.